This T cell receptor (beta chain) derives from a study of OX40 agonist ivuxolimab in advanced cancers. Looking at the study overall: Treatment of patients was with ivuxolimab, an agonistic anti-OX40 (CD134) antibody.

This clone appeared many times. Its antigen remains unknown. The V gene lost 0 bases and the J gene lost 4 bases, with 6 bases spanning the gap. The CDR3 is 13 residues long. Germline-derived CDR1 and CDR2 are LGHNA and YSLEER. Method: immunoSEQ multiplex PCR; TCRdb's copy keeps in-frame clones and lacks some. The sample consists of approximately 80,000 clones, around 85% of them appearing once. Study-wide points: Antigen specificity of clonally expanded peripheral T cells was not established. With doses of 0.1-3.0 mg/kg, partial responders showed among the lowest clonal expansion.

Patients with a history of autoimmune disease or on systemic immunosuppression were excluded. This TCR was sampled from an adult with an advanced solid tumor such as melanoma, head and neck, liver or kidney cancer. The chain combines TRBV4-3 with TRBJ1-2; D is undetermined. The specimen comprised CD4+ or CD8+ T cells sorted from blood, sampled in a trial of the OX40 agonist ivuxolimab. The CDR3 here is CASSQDSSYGYTF. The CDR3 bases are TGCGCCAGCAGCCAAGATAGTAGCTATGGCTACACCTTC.